This T cell receptor beta chain is drawn from a study of shared clonotypes between healthy human individuals. This clone appeared a single time. The target antigen is unknown. CD45RO-negative, CCR7-positively selected cells formed the naive CD8 fraction, excluding terminally differentiated effector memory CD45RA+ cells. Study outcomes and limitations: For naive CD4 cells, around 5.1% of clonotypes were shared across a handful of donors.

Sequencing was performed with immunoSEQ multiplex PCR; in TCRdb, only in-frame clones are kept and a portion is missing. The data show hundreds of thousands of clones, with 95% to 97% seen just once and roughly 0.1% held by the top ten. V was shortened by 4 bases and J by 2 bases, with 18 bases between the two germline ends. In germline, CDR1 is SGHDT, CDR2 YYEEEE. The CDR3 loop spans 16 amino acids. The chain uses TRBV5-6 and TRBJ1-2, with D hard to call. The TCR was taken from a woman aged 25 to 45 in good health. The sample consisted of naive CD8+ T cells sorted from blood. The CDR3 spells CASSPSGTDLNYGYTF. The CDR3 coding sequence is TGTGCCAGCAGCCCCAGCGGAACGGATCTAAACTATGGCTACACCTTC.